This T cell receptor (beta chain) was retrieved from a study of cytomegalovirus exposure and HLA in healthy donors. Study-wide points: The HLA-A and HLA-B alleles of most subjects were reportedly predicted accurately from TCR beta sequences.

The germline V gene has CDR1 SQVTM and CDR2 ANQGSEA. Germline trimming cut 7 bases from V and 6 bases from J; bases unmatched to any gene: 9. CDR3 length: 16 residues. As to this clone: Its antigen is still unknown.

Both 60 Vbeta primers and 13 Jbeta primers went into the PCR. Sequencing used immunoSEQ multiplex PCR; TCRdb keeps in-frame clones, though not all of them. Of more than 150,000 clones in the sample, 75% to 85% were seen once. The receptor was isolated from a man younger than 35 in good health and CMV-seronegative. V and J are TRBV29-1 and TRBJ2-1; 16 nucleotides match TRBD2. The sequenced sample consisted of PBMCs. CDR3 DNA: TGCAGCGCCGGGACTAGCGGGAGGGCCCTTTCCAATGAGCAGTTCTTC. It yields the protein CSAGTSGRALSNEQFF.